This T cell receptor (beta chain) was captured in a study of cytomegalovirus exposure and HLA in healthy donors. The PCR contained 60 Vbeta and 13 Jbeta primers. The assay was immunoSEQ multiplex PCR, and TCRdb's table has in-frame clones only and misses some. This table holds some 160,000 clones, under 80% found once. Study conclusions and caveats: The investigators catalogued 150 to 200 TCR beta chains as cytomegalovirus-associated.

This CDR3 is built from 15 residues. From germline, CDR1 is MRHNA and CDR2 SNTAGT. V lost 3 bases and J lost 1, with 10 bases in between. A word on this clone: What it recognizes is unknown.

The sequence was obtained from a woman between 25 and 40 years old in good health and CMV-seronegative. The chain combines TRBV6-4 with TRBJ2-1; possible D gene TRBD2, 6 bases. The material sequenced was PBMCs. CDR3 loop: CASSERGYSYNEQFF. The CDR3 nucleotides read TGTGCCAGCAGTGAGCGGGGTTATTCCTACAATGAGCAGTTCTTC.